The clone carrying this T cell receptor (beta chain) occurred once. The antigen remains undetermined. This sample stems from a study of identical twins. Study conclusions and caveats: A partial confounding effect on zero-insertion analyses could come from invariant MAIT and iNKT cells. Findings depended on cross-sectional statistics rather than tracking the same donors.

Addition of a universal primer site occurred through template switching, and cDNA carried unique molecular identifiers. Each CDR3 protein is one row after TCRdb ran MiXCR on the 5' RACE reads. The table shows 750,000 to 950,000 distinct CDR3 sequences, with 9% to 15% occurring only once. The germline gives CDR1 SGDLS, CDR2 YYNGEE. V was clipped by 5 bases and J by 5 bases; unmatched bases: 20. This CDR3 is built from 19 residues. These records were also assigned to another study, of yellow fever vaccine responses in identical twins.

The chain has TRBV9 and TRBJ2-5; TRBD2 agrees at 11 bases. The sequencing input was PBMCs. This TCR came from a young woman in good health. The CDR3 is CASSTSRDLAGGPAETQYF. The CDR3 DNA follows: TGTGCCAGCAGTACCTCCCGGGACTTAGCGGGGGGGCCAGCGGAGACCCAGTACTTC. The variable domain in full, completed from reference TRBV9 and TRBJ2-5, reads DSGVTQTPKHLITATGQRVTLRCSPRSGDLSVYWYQQSLDQGLQFLIQYYNGEERAKGNILERFSAQQFPDLHSELNLSSLELGDSALYFCASSTSRDLAGGPAETQYFGPGTRLLVL.